What follows is one TCR beta chain and its context. This sample was taken from a study of control samples from healthy donors and cancer patients. Assay used: immunoSEQ multiplex PCR; TCRdb lists only in-frame clones, some missing. This sample has 120,000 or so clones; roughly 90% occur once, and the top ten carry 40%. The sequenced sample was blood. This sequence originates from a man between 45 and 60 years old in good health.

The CDR3 DNA is TGCAGCGTTGAAGGGGGGGGTGGCTACACCTTC. It is translated as CSVEGGGGYTF. The V call is TRBV29-1, the J call TRBJ1-2, with D possibly matching TRBD1 (5 bases). The CDR3 runs 11 residues. CDR1 and CDR2 from the germline V gene are SQVTM and ANQGSEA. The V end lost 1 base, the J end lost 7 bases, and 7 bases lay between the germline ends.